These 14 T cell receptor beta chains came from one sample sequenced in a study of T cells in women clearing cervical HPV infection. Produced via immunoSEQ multiplex PCR; TCRdb's table is partial and in-frame only. The repertoire shows tens of thousands of clones; the top ten hold under 8%. Sequencing was carried out using blood buffy coat. The receptors were sampled from a woman aged 18 to 75 with a cervical HPV16 infection that either progressed to CIN3+ or cleared (not recorded which).

On this clone: The read stops 3 residues short of the end of the CDR3; the missing end is completed from the germline J gene. V usage is TRBV13 and J usage is TRBJ1-3; D is unclear. Germline CDR1 and CDR2: PRHDT and FYEKMQ (reference sequence). V lost 4 bases and J lost 0, with 7 bases in between. This CDR3 region has 14 residues. The CDR3 loop is CASSYSNSGNTIYF. The part of the CDR3 DNA that was read is TGTGCCAGCAGCTACAGTAACTCTGGAAACACC.

As to this clone: The DNA ends 3 residues before the CDR3 does, and the rest of the CDR3 is filled in from the germline J gene. The V call is TRBV18, the J call TRBJ2-6; 11 bases are a match to TRBD2. The CDR3 totals 18 residues. Trimming at V came to 2 bases and at J to 0 bases, leaving 3 bases not matched to a gene. Germline-derived CDR1 and CDR2 are KGHSH and LQKENI. The CDR3 bases that were read are TGTGCCAGCTCACCAACTAGCGGGGGATACTCTGGGGCCAACGTC. Amino acids: CASSPTSGGYSGANV. The entire CDR3 protein reads CASSPTSGGYSGANVLTF.

Concerning this clone itself: The CDR3 end is not reached by the read, which stops 3 residues before it; the germline J gene fills it in. The chain uses TRBV6-4 and TRBJ2-2, with TRBD1 as a possible D gene (5 bases). The CDR3 is 13 residues long. Germline CDR1 is MRHNA and CDR2 is SNTAGT. V was clipped by 5 bases and J by 4 bases, with 8 bases between them. The CDR3 region is CASSQGVTGELFF. CDR3 DNA (partial): TGTGCCAGCAGTCAAGGGGTCACCGGGGAG.

Remarks on this clone: The CDR3 end lies 3 residues beyond the end of the read and is filled in from the germline J gene. The chain employs TRBV5-1 and TRBJ1-3; D call uncertain. The V end was cut by 0 bases, the J end by 2 bases, with 6 bases between. The V gene's germline CDR1 is SGHRS and CDR2 YFSETQ. This CDR3 contains 14 residues. The CDR3 spells CASSLDRTGNTIYF. CDR3 DNA (partial): TGCGCCAGCAGCTTGGACAGAACTGGAAACACC. The whole variable domain, filled in from reference TRBV5-1 and TRBJ1-3, reads KAGVTQTPRYLIKTRGQQVTLSCSPISGHRSVSWYQQTPGQGLQFLFEYFSETQRNKGNFPGRFSGRQFSNSRSEMNVSTLELGDSALYLCASSLDRTGNTIYFGEGSWLTVV.

The CDR3 bases that were read are TGTGCCATCAGTTCGGTGAGCTACGAG. As protein: CAISSVSYE. The full CDR3 reads CAISSVSYEQYF. The genes are TRBV10-3 and TRBJ2-7; D remains ambiguous. The read gets to within 3 residues of the CDR3 end, and the germline J gene fills in the rest. Germline V CDR1 and CDR2: ENHRY, SYGVKD. The V and J ends lost 5 bases and 3 bases respectively, with 8 bases between them. This CDR3 has 12 amino acids.

On this clone: The read terminates 3 residues ahead of where the CDR3 ends, so the germline J gene completes it. V gene TRBV29-1 combines with J gene TRBJ1-1; 8 bases fit TRBD1. The CDR3 is 14 amino acids. The V and J ends lost 6 bases and 4 bases, in that order; junction bases with no gene match: 10. The V gene's germline CDR1 is SQVTM and CDR2 ANQGSEA. The covered CDR3 bases are TGCAGCGTCGATATAGGACAGGGCCGCACTGAA. Encoded protein: CSVDIGQGRTE. The complete CDR3 reads CSVDIGQGRTEAFF.

With respect to this clone: Read data end 3 residues before the CDR3 end; the end is taken from the germline J gene. The chain uses TRBV20-1 and TRBJ2-3; 14 bases match TRBD2. Germline V gene data show CDR1 as DFQATT and CDR2 as SNEGSKA (reference sequence). Trimming removed 5 bases from V and 3 bases from J; junction bases left unmatched: 7. The CDR3 loop spans 16 amino acids. Incomplete CDR3 DNA: TGCAGTGCTCAAGGACTAGCGGGGGGATTGACAGATACG. Translated, it gives CSAQGLAGGLTDT. The whole CDR3 region reads CSAQGLAGGLTDTQYF.

Turning to this clone: Read sequence stops 3 residues before the CDR3 end, and the germline J gene provides the missing end. The rearrangement uses TRBV18 and TRBJ1-1; TRBD1 matches at 10 bases. Germline assignment: CDR1 KGHSH and CDR2 LQKENI. Trimming removed 3 bases from V and 4 bases from J; junction bases left unmatched: 5. The CDR3 is made up of 15 amino acids. CDR3 bases read: TGTGCCAGCTCACCCAAAGACAGGGGGCTCACTGAA. This sequence encodes CASSPKDRGLTE. The full-length CDR3 reads as CASSPKDRGLTEAFF.

As concerns this clone: The CDR3 goes on 3 residues after the read ends, and that part is filled in from the germline J gene. The chain joins TRBV29-1 to TRBJ2-1, with D tentatively TRBD2 (6 bases). CDR3 length equals 17 residues. CDR1 SQVTM and CDR2 ANQGSEA come from the germline V gene. Trimming shortened V by 7 bases and J by 5 bases, and 27 bases separated the two germline ends. The CDR3 bases that were read are TGCAGCGGAATTAAAAGAATACTTAGCGGTGCTAACAATGAG. Protein product: CSGIKRILSGANNE. The complete CDR3 protein is CSGIKRILSGANNEQFF.

Turning to this clone: The read finishes 3 residues shy of the CDR3 end, and the germline J gene is used to complete it. This specimen includes other DNA sequences encoding the same CDR3. This chain joins TRBV2 and TRBJ1-1; a possible D gene is TRBD1 (5 bases). This CDR3 has 13 amino acids. With 4 bases removed from V and 1 base from J, the gap between germline ends came to 7 bases. Germline V gene data show CDR1 as SNHLY and CDR2 as FYNNEI. The CDR3 sequence: CASSGDRNTEAFF. CDR3 DNA (partial): TGTGCCAGCAGTGGCGACAGGAACACTGAA.

Comments on this clone: From the germline J gene comes the end of the CDR3, since the read stops 3 residues before it. This rearrangement joins TRBV6-1 to TRBJ1-1; D gene unclear. The CDR3 has 15 amino acids. Trimming removed 3 bases at V and 5 bases at J, with 16 bases between. Germline V CDR1 and CDR2: MNHNS, SASEGT. The CDR3 region is CASSDSRASGTEAFF. The covered CDR3 bases are TGTGCCAGCAGTGACAGTCGGGCCAGCGGGACTGAA.

A word on this clone: The read stops 3 residues short of the end of the CDR3; the missing end is completed from the germline J gene. The chain recombines TRBV6-2 or TRBV6-3 with TRBJ2-1; 8 positions agree with TRBD2. J lost 8 bases, V lost 2 bases, and 11 bases had no gene match. This CDR3 spans 16 amino acids. CDR1 MNHEY and CDR2 SVGEGT come from the germline V gene. The CDR3 is CASSYTPGGTSHEQFF. The DNA read from the CDR3 is TGTGCCAGCAGTTACACCCCGGGGGGGACGTCACATGAG.

The CDR3 bases that were read are TGCAGTGCTTGCCGGGACAGCTCCTACGAG. This encodes CSACRDSSYE. The full CDR3 protein reads CSACRDSSYEQYF. The rearrangement uses TRBV20-1 and TRBJ2-7, with TRBD1 matching 7 bases. The read ends 3 residues before the CDR3 terminus; that terminus is restored from the germline J gene. CDR3 size: 13 residues. Trimming at V came to 5 bases and at J to 0 bases, leaving 4 bases not matched to a gene. CDR1 and CDR2 from the germline V gene are DFQATT and SNEGSKA (reference sequence).

In the case of this clone: With the read ending 3 residues before the CDR3 end, the germline J gene is used to fill in that end. This rearrangement joins TRBV19 to TRBJ1-1, with D possibly being TRBD1 (6 bases). CDR1 and CDR2 (germline): LNHDA, SQIVND (reference sequence). The length of the CDR3 is 15 residues. Deletions cut 3 bases from V and 2 bases from J, with 13 bases between. The part of the CDR3 DNA that was read is TGTGCCAGTAGTATTCGGGGGGGCGCTAACACTGAA. Residues: CASSIRGGANTE. The full CDR3 sequence reads CASSIRGGANTEAFF.